These T cell receptor beta chains were read from a single sample in a study of T-cell memory formation after mild COVID-19. In TCRdb, the 5' RACE reads were re-called with MiXCR into one record per CDR3 protein. Of about 84,000 distinct CDR3 sequences listed, about 15% are singletons. The sequencing sample was made of PBMCs or a T cell subset sorted from them (not recorded which). The receptors come from an adult woman who had mild COVID-19 (a few samples of this study predate the infection). Cell type and time point are not known. CDR3s include the opening cysteine and the closing phenylalanine or tryptophan. Fields, in order: clone size, D gene, V gene, J gene, CDR3 protein, CDR3 DNA. A D gene is named only where the DNA matches it firmly. Size is stated for part of the rows, as once, few or many counts, or as a class when the clone is expanded.

>few|.|TRBV27|TRBJ2-7
CASSFFPGSGEQYF
TGTGCCAGCAGTTTTTTTCCAGGGAGTGGCGAGCAGTACTTC
>.|.|TRBV3-1|TRBJ2-2
CASSQVSIGQYANTGELFF
TGTGCCAGCAGCCAAGTTTCAATCGGACAATACGCGAACACCGGGGAGCTGTTTTTT
>few|.|TRBV7-9|TRBJ1-3
CASSLDLLSGNTIYF
TGTGCCAGCAGCTTAGATCTCCTCTCTGGAAACACCATATATTTT
>.|.|TRBV7-9|TRBJ1-1
CASSLELSASGEAFF
TGTGCCAGCAGCTTAGAACTCTCAGCCTCAGGTGAAGCTTTCTTT
>.|TRBD1|TRBV7-6|TRBJ1-6
CASSPGQGGGSPLHF
TGTGCCAGCAGCCCCGGACAGGGAGGAGGCTCACCCCTCCACTTT
>many|.|TRBV7-8|TRBJ2-3
CASSLVGVDPPKVELATDTQYF
TGTGCCAGCAGCTTAGTCGGAGTCGACCCGCCGAAAGTCGAGTTAGCGACAGATACGCAGTATTTT
>.|TRBD1|TRBV27|TRBJ2-3
CASHPVITATGDFTDTQYF
TGTGCCAGCCACCCCGTCATCACCGCGACAGGGGACTTCACAGATACGCAGTATTTT
>.|.|TRBV29-1|TRBJ2-1
CSVLPAGRYNEQFF
TGCAGCGTGTTGCCGGCAGGGAGATACAATGAGCAGTTCTTC
>few|.|TRBV12-3/TRBV12-4|TRBJ1-4
CASSFIPTEKLFF
TGTGCCAGCAGTTTTATCCCCACTGAAAAACTGTTTTTT
>once|.|TRBV24-1|TRBJ2-1
CATSEVGNEQFF
TGTGCCACCAGTGAAGTCGGGAATGAGCAGTTCTTC
>.|.|TRBV7-9|TRBJ2-1
CASSLGQGYYNEQFF
TGTGCCAGCAGCTTAGGCCAGGGGTACTACAATGAGCAGTTCTTC
>few|.|TRBV12-3/TRBV12-4|TRBJ2-7
CASSEFPYEQYF
TGTGCCAGCAGTGAGTTCCCATACGAGCAGTACTTC
>few|TRBD2|TRBV4-2|TRBJ2-7
CASSQEGGGTPYEQYF
TGTGCCAGCAGCCAAGAAGGCGGGGGGACCCCCTACGAGCAGTACTTC
>.|.|TRBV10-3|TRBJ1-2
CAISEGRDWENGYTF
TGTGCCATCAGTGAGGGCCGGGACTGGGAGAATGGCTACACCTTC
>.|.|TRBV24-1|TRBJ2-1
CATSDLSGSLYNEQFF
TGTGCCACCAGTGATTTGTCCGGGAGTTTATACAATGAGCAGTTCTTC
>few|TRBD2|TRBV9|TRBJ2-3
CASSPSGLADTQYF
TGTGCCAGCAGCCCCTCTGGACTAGCGGATACGCAGTATTTT
>.|.|TRBV2|TRBJ2-3
CASRDIAVRKDTQYF
TGTGCCAGCAGGGACATAGCGGTTAGGAAGGATACGCAGTATTTT
>.|.|TRBV7-9|TRBJ2-1
CASSLGHREQFF
TGTGCCAGCAGTCTAGGCCACCGGGAGCAGTTCTTC
>few|.|TRBV7-2|TRBJ1-6
CASSLGSPGEGSPLHF
TGTGCCAGCAGTCTAGGGAGTCCAGGGGAGGGTTCACCCCTCCACTTT
>many|TRBD2|TRBV7-3|TRBJ2-3
CASSFSGATDTQYF
TGTGCCAGCAGCTTTAGCGGGGCCACAGATACGCAGTATTTT
>.|TRBD2|TRBV30|TRBJ2-5
CAWSSSGVWETQYF
TGTGCCTGGAGTTCTAGCGGGGTATGGGAGACCCAGTACTTC
>few|TRBD1|TRBV4-2|TRBJ1-2
CASSLVGGDREGYYGYTF
TGTGCCAGCAGCCTCGTCGGAGGGGACAGGGAGGGCTACTATGGCTACACCTTC
>.|TRBD1|TRBV5-4|TRBJ2-1
CASSRAGQEFHEQFF
TGTGCCAGCAGCCGGGCGGGACAGGAATTCCATGAGCAGTTCTTC
>few|.|TRBV12-3/TRBV12-4|TRBJ1-5
CASSLPNGEPQHF
TGTGCCAGCAGCCTTCCGAATGGGGAGCCCCAGCATTTT
>.|TRBD2|TRBV9|TRBJ2-2
CASSVGLAGGNTGELFF
TGTGCCAGCAGCGTGGGACTAGCGGGGGGGAACACCGGGGAGCTGTTTTTT
>.|TRBD1|TRBV12-3/TRBV12-4|TRBJ2-1
CASSSTGALYNEQFF
TGTGCCAGCAGTTCCACAGGGGCTTTGTACAATGAGCAGTTCTTC
>.|.|TRBV7-9|TRBJ1-1
CASSYLNTEAFF
TGTGCCAGCAGCTATTTGAACACTGAAGCTTTCTTT
>.|.|TRBV19|TRBJ2-1
CATVGGVAGINEQFF
TGTGCCACCGTAGGGGGGGTAGCGGGTATCAATGAGCAGTTCTTC
>.|TRBD1|TRBV6-5|TRBJ2-5
CASSPGTAWYF
TGTGCCAGCAGCCCCGGGACAGCATGGTACTTC
>few|TRBD2|TRBV5-1|TRBJ2-1
CASSSGLAAYNEQFF
TGCGCCAGCAGCTCGGGACTAGCGGCCTACAATGAGCAGTTCTTC
>few|.|TRBV20-1|TRBJ2-1
CSARDLGASSYNEQFF
TGCAGTGCTAGAGATCTAGGCGCCAGCTCCTACAATGAGCAGTTCTTC
>.|.|TRBV20-1|TRBJ2-1
CSARPETGSYNEQFF
TGCAGTGCTAGGCCAGAAACTGGGTCCTACAATGAGCAGTTCTTC
>.|.|TRBV7-2|TRBJ2-3
CASSPSIADTDTQYF
TGTGCCAGCAGTCCCTCTATAGCCGACACAGATACGCAGTATTTT
>few|.|TRBV7-9|TRBJ2-7
CASSLVARASSYEQYF
TGTGCCAGCAGCTTAGTTGCCAGGGCGAGCTCCTACGAGCAGTACTTC
>.|TRBD1|TRBV29-1|TRBJ2-3
CSVQGAVDTQYF
TGCAGCGTTCAGGGGGCTGTAGATACGCAGTATTTT
>.|.|TRBV27|TRBJ1-5
CASSFYLGGNQPQHF
TGTGCCAGCAGTTTTTATTTGGGGGGCAATCAGCCCCAGCATTTT
>few|.|TRBV7-9|TRBJ2-7
CASSLTGTYEQYF
TGTGCCAGCAGCCTCACTGGGACCTACGAGCAGTACTTC
>few|.|TRBV7-6|TRBJ2-5
CASSPGLLQETQYF
TGTGCCAGCAGCCCGGGACTTCTACAAGAGACCCAGTACTTC
>.|TRBD2|TRBV12-3/TRBV12-4|TRBJ2-3
CASRKRSGAGVPGHTDTQYF
TGTGCCAGCAGAAAGAGGAGTGGCGCGGGAGTCCCTGGACACACAGATACGCAGTATTTT
>.|.|TRBV4-2|TRBJ2-1
CASTPDWKGNEQFF
TGTGCCAGCACCCCGGATTGGAAGGGAAATGAGCAGTTCTTC
>few|TRBD2|TRBV9|TRBJ2-5
CASSASGTSTWGETQYF
TGTGCCAGCAGCGCGAGCGGGACTAGTACGTGGGGAGAGACCCAGTACTTC
>few|TRBD2|TRBV6-5|TRBJ2-3
CASSRGGKGTQYF
TGTGCCAGCAGCCGGGGGGGGAAGGGAACGCAGTATTTT
>once|TRBD1|TRBV28|TRBJ2-7
CASSDLRDSLYEQYF
TGTGCCAGCAGTGACCTCCGGGACAGCCTTTACGAGCAGTACTTC
>many|.|TRBV27|TRBJ2-1
CASSPRASRDNEQFF
TGTGCCAGCAGTCCCCGAGCTAGCAGAGACAATGAGCAGTTCTTC
>few|TRBD2|TRBV9|TRBJ2-1
CASSAPSGTDNEQFF
TGTGCCAGCAGCGCACCGAGCGGGACCGACAATGAGCAGTTCTTC
>.|.|TRBV4-1|TRBJ1-5
CASSQERRNQPQHF
TGCGCCAGCAGCCAAGAGCGGCGCAATCAGCCCCAGCATTTT
>many|.|TRBV7-6|TRBJ2-1
CASSHQVYNEQFF
TGTGCCAGCAGCCATCAGGTATACAATGAGCAGTTCTTC
>.|.|TRBV7-9|TRBJ2-1
CASGQVEDEQFF
TGTGCCAGCGGTCAGGTAGAAGATGAGCAGTTCTTC
>.|TRBD2|TRBV27|TRBJ2-3
CATRPTSGRATDTQYF
TGTGCCACACGCCCGACTAGCGGGAGGGCGACAGATACGCAGTATTTT
>.|.|TRBV4-3|TRBJ1-6
CASSQTFMTPGDSPLHF
TGCGCCAGCAGCCAAACTTTTATGACCCCGGGAGATTCACCCCTCCACTTT
>.|.|TRBV7-6|TRBJ2-3
CASSPEVEDTQYF
TGTGCCAGCAGCCCCGAAGTCGAGGATACGCAGTATTTT
>.|.|TRBV4-3|TRBJ2-5
CASSQYGTDEETQYF
TGCGCCAGCAGCCAATATGGGACGGACGAAGAGACCCAGTACTTC
>many|TRBD2|TRBV11-3|TRBJ2-1
CASSLGLAGGPGNEQFF
TGTGCCAGCAGCTTGGGACTAGCGGGAGGGCCGGGTAATGAGCAGTTCTTC